This T cell receptor beta chain was sequenced during a study of Graves' ophthalmopathy and Graves' hyperthyroidism. Germline CDR1 MRHNA, CDR2 SNTAGT. V lost 6 bases to trimming and J lost 3 bases; unmatched junction nucleotides: 2. The CDR3 loop spans 15 amino acids. Using RNA transcripts, the TCR beta CDR3 regions were amplified. Second-round multiplex PCR followed a first-round RT-PCR using HTBI primers. TCRdb redid the calling of the multiplex PCR reads with MiXCR, one entry per CDR3 protein. The table includes some 410,000 distinct CDR3 sequences, about 21% detected once. This clonotype was counted at least ten times.

The sequenced sample was peripheral blood. The receptor comes from a young woman with stable Graves' hyperthyroidism. J is TRBJ2-2 and V is TRBV6-4; TRBD2 matches 12 bases. CDR3 amino acids: CASSRLAGDTGELFF. The DNA for the CDR3 is TGTGCCAGCAGCAGACTAGCGGGAGACACCGGGGAGCTGTTTTTT.